The 14 T cell receptor beta chains listed next were all sequenced from one sample in a study of blood T cells in healthy people across ages. A J-beta primer mix and a sample-barcoded 5' primer were used in a second PCR of roughly 6 to 11 cycles. A single record per CDR3 protein comes from TCRdb applying MiXCR to the 5' RACE reads. The profile shows 1.5 million to 2 million distinct CDR3 sequences, 39% of them singletons. The sample consisted of blood. The receptor set was obtained from a human donor in good health.

This clonotype was seen more than once but under ten times. The chain combines TRBV20-1 with TRBJ2-5; tentatively, D is TRBD1 (5 bases). V shed 6 bases and J shed 5 bases, with 10 bases lying between them. Germline V gene sequence: CDR1 DFQATT, CDR2 SNEGSKA (reference sequence). The CDR3 runs to 11 residues. For the CDR3, the DNA is TGCAGTGCGGGGCAATGGGAGACCCAGTACTTC. It codes for CSAGQWETQYF.

The chain carries TRBV7-8 and TRBJ1-5, with a weak D call TRBD1 (6 bases). The ends were cut back, 8 bases at V and 1 base at J, with 15 bases in the middle. The CDR3 has 15 amino acids. CDR1 and CDR2 from the germline V gene are SGHVS and FQNEAQ. CDR3 in amino acids: CASGNRDYSNQPQHF. In DNA, the CDR3 is TGTGCCAGCGGTAACAGGGACTACAGCAATCAGCCCCAGCATTTT.

V usage is TRBV4-3 and J usage is TRBJ1-1; a weak D match, TRBD1 (6 bases). Germline CDR1 reads LGHNA; CDR2 reads YSLEER. The CDR3 loop spans 17 amino acids. Trimming stripped 0 bases from V and 1 base from J, with 15 bases between. The CDR3 sequence: CASSQDLWTVGNTEAFF. Written as DNA, the CDR3 is TGCGCCAGCAGCCAAGATCTATGGACAGTAGGGAACACTGAAGCTTTCTTT.

Note on this clonotype: A junction boundary mismatches the germline segment, possibly from a read error. The V call is TRBV29-1, the J call TRBJ1-2, with D unresolved. This CDR3 spans 12 amino acids. Per germline, CDR1 SQVTM and CDR2 ANQGSEA. CDR3 protein: CSVIEANHGYTF. The CDR3 DNA reads as TGCAGCGTTATTGAAGCTAACCATGGCTACACCTTC.

V gene TRBV25-1 combines with J gene TRBJ1-2; no clear D. V was trimmed by 2 bases and J by 5 bases, leaving 9 bases between them. The CDR3 covers 13 residues. The germline V gene has CDR1 MGHDK and CDR2 SYGVNS. This chain's CDR3 is CASSETLRYGYTF. The CDR3, as DNA: TGTGCCAGCAGTGAAACCCTGAGGTATGGCTACACCTTC.

The rearrangement links TRBV7-2 to TRBJ2-5, with a possible D match to TRBD2 (6 bases). The CDR3 extends over 15 amino acids. V gave up 4 bases and J gave up 1 base, with 13 bases separating them. Germline CDR1 and CDR2: SGHTA and FQGNSA. Here the CDR3 DNA reads TGTGCCAGCAGCTCCCGACCGGGACTCCAAGAGACCCAGTACTTC. Protein product: CASSSRPGLQETQYF.

This clonotype was seen more than once but under ten times. The chain has TRBV24-1 and TRBJ2-1; tentative D call: TRBD1 (6 bases). The CDR3 is 14 amino acids. The V gene lost 12 bases and the J gene lost 5 bases, with 19 bases spanning the gap. Germline CDR1 is KGHDR and CDR2 is SFDVKD. The CDR3 reads CAPLGQPGNNEQFF. The CDR3 DNA is TGTGCCCCCCTAGGACAGCCGGGGAACAATGAGCAGTTCTTC.

This clonotype appeared a few times. The chain recombines TRBV28 with TRBJ2-6, with a tentative D call TRBD2 (5 bases). This CDR3 has 13 residues. CDR1 and CDR2 from the germline V gene are MDHEN and SYDVKM. V dropped 10 bases and J dropped 5 bases, with 12 bases sitting between them. The CDR3 coding sequence is TGTGCCACTAACGAGGGCTGGGCCAACGTCCTGACTTTC. The encoded protein is CATNEGWANVLTF.

V gene TRBV5-4 combines with J gene TRBJ2-4, with 13 positions matching TRBD2. J lost 10 bases, V lost 4 bases, and 5 bases had no gene match. This CDR3 contains 14 residues. The germline V gene encodes CDR1 SGHNT and CDR2 YYREEE (reference sequence). The CDR3 protein is CASSPTSGGDIQYF. CDR3 coding DNA: TGTGCCAGCAGCCCTACTAGCGGGGGGGATATTCAGTACTTC.

The rearrangement links TRBV20-1 to TRBJ2-3; D is ambiguous. The ends were cut back, 5 bases at V and 4 bases at J, with 13 bases in the middle. Per the germline V gene, CDR1 is DFQATT and CDR2 is SNEGSKA (reference sequence). The CDR3 runs to 13 residues. CDR3 region: CSAHRRTADTQYF. Written as DNA, the CDR3 is TGCAGTGCTCATAGACGGACGGCAGATACGCAGTATTTT.

This sequence joins TRBV9 and TRBJ2-5; 7 nucleotides align to TRBD2. J was trimmed by 3 bases and V by 5 bases; bases with no gene match: 13. Germline values: CDR1 SGDLS, CDR2 YYNGEE. This CDR3 is 16 amino acids long. The CDR3 sequence: CASSVLPSGAEETQYF. The CDR3 region has the DNA TGTGCCAGCAGTGTCCTTCCTAGCGGAGCCGAAGAGACCCAGTACTTC.

This clonotype was seen only a few times. The CDR3 spells CASSLGFAGGSYEQYF. The CDR3 nucleotides read TGTGCCAGCAGCTTAGGATTTGCTGGGGGCTCCTACGAGCAGTACTTC. V usage is TRBV7-2 and J usage is TRBJ2-7; D assignment may be TRBD1 or TRBD2 (5 bases each). Trimming removed 1 base at V and 0 bases at J, with 13 bases between. The CDR3 contains 16 residues. Germline V gene data show CDR1 as SGHTA and CDR2 as FQGNSA.

This clonotype was found many times. The CDR3 DNA reads as TGTGCCAGCAGCTACTACCGACTAGCGGAAAATGAGCAGTTCTTC. Translating it yields CASSYYRLAENEQFF. The chain couples TRBV7-9 to TRBJ2-1; the match to TRBD2 covers 9 bases. V lost 4 bases and J lost 7; bases outside the gene matches: 8. Germline CDR1 is SEHNR and CDR2 is FQNEAQ (reference sequence). The CDR3 length is 15 residues.

The gene calls are TRBV29-1 and TRBJ1-6; 9 bases match TRBD1. There are 13 residues in the CDR3. Germline lookup yields CDR1 SQVTM and CDR2 ANQGSEA. The J segment lost 11 bases and the V segment lost 6 bases, leaving 8 bases of the junction unmatched. The CDR3 region is CSVRDRANPPLHF. Here the CDR3 DNA reads TGCAGCGTCCGGGACAGGGCAAATCCACCCCTCCACTTT.